Sequencing of this TCR beta chain was carried out in a study of cytomegalovirus exposure and HLA in healthy donors. Trimming shortened V by 6 bases and J by 1 base, and 15 bases separated the two germline ends. The CDR3 sequence is 15 residues long. Per germline, CDR1 MNHNS and CDR2 SASEGT. Primers: 60 Vbeta forward and 13 Jbeta reverse. Method: immunoSEQ multiplex PCR; TCRdb's copy keeps in-frame clones and lacks some. Here the sample spans around 190,000 clones, more than 65% being singletons. Sequencing was carried out using PBMCs. The clonotype comes from a female donor in good health and CMV-seronegative. The V and J genes are TRBV6-1 and TRBJ1-2, with a tentative D call TRBD1 (6 bases). The DNA for the CDR3 is TGTGCCAGCAGGCTGCGCCCAGGGGATAACTATGGCTACACCTTC. Translated, it gives CASRLRPGDNYGYTF.